The clone carrying this TCR beta chain showed up many times. The antigen remains unidentified. Germline CDR1 and CDR2: MNHNS and SASEGT. The CDR3 sequence is 14 residues long. The V gene lost 4 bases and the J gene lost 0 bases, with 6 bases spanning the gap. During its preparation, the TCRbeta library received unique molecular identifiers. A single record per CDR3 protein comes from TCRdb applying MiXCR to the PCR reads. This sample has fewer than 700,000 distinct CDR3 sequences; roughly 13% occur once, and the top ten carry about 2.2%. The data are from a study of T-cell reconstitution after alpha-beta-depleted transplantation in children. Findings of the study overall: Elevated TCRbeta diversity at day 60 was traced, in some patients, to surviving recipient T cells and thymic progenitors.

The clonotype was recovered from a male patient younger than 18 who had a stem cell transplant for acute myeloid leukemia, so the T cells may come from the graft donor. The gene calls are TRBV6-1 and TRBJ2-2; D is ambiguous. Specimen: PBMCs, mostly from graft donor cells, collected 360 days after TCRalphabeta/CD19-depleted stem cell transplant. CDR3 nucleotide sequence: TGTGCCAGCAGTGCTACAGCGAACACCGGGGAGCTGTTTTTT. Translation gives CASSATANTGELFF.